This T cell receptor (beta chain) was sequenced for a study of T cell responses to AZD1222 COVID-19 vaccine. General study points: Spike-specific TCR repertoires showed rising breadth and depth after two AZD1222 doses. Regions left unmutated in variants are reportedly the target of nearly half of spike-specific TCRs. Seropositive at baseline were only a handful of AZD1222 recipients.

Measured with immunoSEQ multiplex PCR; TCRdb has only the in-frame clones, and not every one. Seen here are roughly 110,000 clones, under 95% observed once, and the top ten hold about 20%. CDR1 is MRHNA and CDR2 is SNTAGT in the germline V gene. The V and J ends lost 0 bases and 6 bases respectively, with 9 bases between them. The CDR3 covers 14 residues. About this clone itself: The antigen is not known.

This sequence was found in an adult in good health. The sequencing here drew on peripheral blood, taken on day 0 of AZD1222 vaccination. The V call is TRBV6-4, the J call TRBJ2-1; D may be TRBD2 (5 bases). DNA of the CDR3: TGTGCCAGCAGTGACTCGTCTGAGGGCAATGAGCAGTTCTTC. Translated: CASSDSSEGNEQFF.